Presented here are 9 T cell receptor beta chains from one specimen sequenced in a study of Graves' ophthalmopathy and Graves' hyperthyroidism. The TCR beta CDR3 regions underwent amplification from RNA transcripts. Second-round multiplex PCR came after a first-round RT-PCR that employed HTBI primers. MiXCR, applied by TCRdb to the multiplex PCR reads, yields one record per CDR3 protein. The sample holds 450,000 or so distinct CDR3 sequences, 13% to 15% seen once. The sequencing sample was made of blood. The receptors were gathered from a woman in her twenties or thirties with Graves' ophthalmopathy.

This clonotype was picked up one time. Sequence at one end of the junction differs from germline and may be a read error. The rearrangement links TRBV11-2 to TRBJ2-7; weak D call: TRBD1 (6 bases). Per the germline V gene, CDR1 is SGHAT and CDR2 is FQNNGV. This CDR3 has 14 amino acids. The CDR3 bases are TGTGCCAGCAGCTTATCCAGGGGATCCTACGACCAGTACTTC. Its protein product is CASSLSRGSYDQYF.

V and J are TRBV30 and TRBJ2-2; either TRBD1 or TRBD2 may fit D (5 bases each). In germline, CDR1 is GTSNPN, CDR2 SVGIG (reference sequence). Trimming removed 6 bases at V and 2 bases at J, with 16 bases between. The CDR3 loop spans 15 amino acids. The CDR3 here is CACGGRWGNTGELFF. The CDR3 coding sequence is TGTGCCTGCGGTGGGAGATGGGGCAACACCGGGGAGCTGTTTTTT.

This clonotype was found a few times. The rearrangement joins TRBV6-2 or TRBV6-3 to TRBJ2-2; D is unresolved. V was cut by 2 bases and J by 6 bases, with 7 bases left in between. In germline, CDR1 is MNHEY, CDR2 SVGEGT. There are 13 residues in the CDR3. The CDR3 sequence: CASSYGWAGELFF. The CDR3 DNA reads TGTGCCAGCAGTTACGGGTGGGCCGGGGAGCTGTTTTTT.

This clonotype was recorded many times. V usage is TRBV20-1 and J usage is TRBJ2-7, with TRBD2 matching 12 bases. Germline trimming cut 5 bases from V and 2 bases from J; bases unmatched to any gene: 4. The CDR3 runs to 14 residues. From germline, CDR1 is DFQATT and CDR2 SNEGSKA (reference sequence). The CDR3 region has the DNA TGCAGTGCTTTTACTAGCGGGGGGACCTACGAGCAGTACTTC. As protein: CSAFTSGGTYEQYF.

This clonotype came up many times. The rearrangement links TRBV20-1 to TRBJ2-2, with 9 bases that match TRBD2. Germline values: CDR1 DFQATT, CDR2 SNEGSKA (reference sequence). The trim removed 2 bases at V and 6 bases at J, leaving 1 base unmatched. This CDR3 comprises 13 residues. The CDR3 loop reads CSARRTSAGELFF. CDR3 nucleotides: TGCAGTGCTAGACGGACTAGCGCCGGGGAGCTGTTTTTT.

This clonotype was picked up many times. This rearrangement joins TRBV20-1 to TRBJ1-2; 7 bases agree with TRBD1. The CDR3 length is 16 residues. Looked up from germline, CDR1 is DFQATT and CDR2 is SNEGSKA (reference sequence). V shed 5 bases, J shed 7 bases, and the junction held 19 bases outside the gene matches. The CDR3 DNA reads TGCAGTGCTGGCACCTGGGGAGGGGGCGCAGATTTTGGCTACACCTTC. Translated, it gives CSAGTWGGGADFGYTF.

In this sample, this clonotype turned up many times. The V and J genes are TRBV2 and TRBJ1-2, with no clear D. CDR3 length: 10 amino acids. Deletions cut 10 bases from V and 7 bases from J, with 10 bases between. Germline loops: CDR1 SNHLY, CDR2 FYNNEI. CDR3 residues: CATLKGGYTF. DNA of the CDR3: TGTGCCACCCTAAAAGGTGGCTACACCTTC.

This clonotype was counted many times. CDR3 amino acids: CASTYSDRGNQPQHF. DNA for the CDR3: TGTGCCAGCACCTATTCGGACAGGGGAAATCAGCCCCAGCATTTT. This chain connects TRBV6-2 or TRBV6-3 to TRBJ1-5, with 9 nucleotides matching TRBD1. The CDR3 is made up of 15 amino acids. The V gene end was trimmed by 7 bases and the J gene end by 4 bases; junction bases not matched to a gene: 8. The germline CDR1 and CDR2 sequences are MNHEY and SVGEGT.

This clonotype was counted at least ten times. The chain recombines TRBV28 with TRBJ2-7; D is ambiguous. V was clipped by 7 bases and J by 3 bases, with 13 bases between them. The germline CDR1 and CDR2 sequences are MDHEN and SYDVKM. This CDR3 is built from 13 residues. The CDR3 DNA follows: TGTGCCAGCACTGAGCTCCCCGGCTACGAGCAGTACTTC. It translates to CASTELPGYEQYF.